Below are 29 T cell receptor beta chains sequenced from a single sample in a study of blood T cell repertoires in COVID-19. TCRdb keeps only in-frame clones here, not all; method: immunoSEQ multiplex PCR. Found here are under 200,000 clones, 80% to 90% of them singletons; the top ten hold 3.5% to 4%. Sequenced material: peripheral blood. All receptors derive from a woman aged 65 to 85 with acute or convalescent COVID-19.

The chain has TRBV6-6 and TRBJ2-1; 9 bases match TRBD2. The CDR3 is made up of 15 amino acids. The germline CDR1 and CDR2 sequences are MNHNY and SVGAGI (reference sequence). After removal of 5 bases from V and 7 bases from J, the junction contained 9 bases not matched to a gene. CDR3 in amino acids: CASSPLGGLANEQFF. Written as DNA, the CDR3 is TGTGCCAGCAGTCCACTCGGAGGACTAGCGAATGAGCAGTTCTTC.

This clone was found a few times. The rearrangement joins TRBV7-2 to TRBJ2-7; 7 bases fit TRBD1. CDR1 is SGHTA and CDR2 is FQGNSA in the germline V gene. Trimming removed 7 bases from V and 3 bases from J; junction bases left unmatched: 6. The CDR3 is made up of 13 amino acids. The CDR3 coding sequence is TGTGCCAGCAACGTAAACAGGGGCTACGAGCAGTACTTC. Encoded protein: CASNVNRGYEQYF.

The chain has TRBV18 and TRBJ1-3; 8 nucleotides align to TRBD1. The CDR3 is made up of 16 amino acids. CDR1 is KGHSH and CDR2 is LQKENI in the germline V gene. V lost 5 bases to trimming and J lost 0 bases; unmatched junction nucleotides: 6. CDR3 in DNA: TGTGCCAGCTCAGCAGGACAGGGACGCTCTGGAAACACCATATATTTT. Translated, it gives CASSAGQGRSGNTIYF. Full variable domain (rest looked up from reference TRBV18 and TRBJ1-3): NAGVMQNPRHLVRRRGQEARLRCSPMKGHSHVYWYRQLPEEGLKFMVYLQKENIIDESGMPKERFSAEFPKEGPSILRIQQVVRGDSAAYFCASSAGQGRSGNTIYFGEGSWLTVV.

The rearrangement uses TRBV7-2 and TRBJ1-6; tentatively, D is TRBD1 (6 bases). Trimming stripped 7 bases from V and 4 bases from J, with 11 bases between. This CDR3 contains 14 residues. Germline V gives CDR1 SGHTA, CDR2 FQGNSA. The chain's CDR3 is CASKQGAYNSPLHF. CDR3 sequence (DNA): TGTGCCAGCAAACAGGGAGCGTATAATTCACCCCTCCACTTT.

The V gene is TRBV6-4, the J gene TRBJ1-5; a possible D gene is TRBD1 (5 bases). Trimming took 5 bases from V and 0 from J, leaving 20 bases between them. The CDR3 runs 18 residues. Germline lookup yields CDR1 MRHNA and CDR2 SNTAGT. CDR3 coding DNA: TGTGCCAGCAGTCTGACAGTGAACTTATTCCATAGCAATCAGCCCCAGCATTTT. It is translated as CASSLTVNLFHSNQPQHF.

V gene TRBV27 combines with J gene TRBJ1-2; a weak D match, TRBD1 (6 bases). This CDR3 is 15 amino acids long. Between the trimmed V and J ends, which lost 2 bases and 4 bases, there was a span of 14 bases. Germline V CDR1 and CDR2: MNHEY, SMNVEV (reference sequence). CDR3 in amino acids: CASSLASTGIYGYTF. CDR3 DNA: TGTGCCAGCAGTTTAGCCTCAACAGGGATCTATGGCTACACCTTC.

The sample holds one count of this clone. The V gene is TRBV6-5, the J gene TRBJ1-6, with D possibly TRBD1 on 5 matching bases. CDR1 MNHEY and CDR2 SVGAGI come from the germline V gene. The V and J ends lost 6 bases and 3 bases respectively, with 6 bases between them. The CDR3 contains 13 residues. The CDR3 loop reads CASRTDYNSPLHF. The CDR3 DNA reads as TGTGCCAGCAGGACAGACTATAATTCACCCCTCCACTTT.

In this sample, this clone turned up a few times. CDR3 bases: TGCGCCAGCAGACAAACTAGCGGGGGGGCCGGTGAGCAGTTCTTC. Its protein product is CASRQTSGGAGEQFF. V gene TRBV5-1 combines with J gene TRBJ2-1, with TRBD2 matching over 13 bases. With 5 bases clipped from V and 9 bases from J, the junction kept 8 bases outside the gene matches. Germline V gene data show CDR1 as SGHRS and CDR2 as YFSETQ. The CDR3 is 15 residues long.

Here the CDR3 DNA reads TGCGCCAGCAGCTACGGGACTAGCGGGGGCTACGAGCAGTACTTC. Residues: CASSYGTSGGYEQYF. The chain employs TRBV5-1 and TRBJ2-7; 14 bases are a match to TRBD2. Trimming at V came to 3 bases and at J to 3 bases, leaving 2 bases not matched to a gene. Per germline, CDR1 SGHRS and CDR2 YFSETQ. The CDR3 extends over 15 amino acids. The full variable domain, its missing parts supplied by reference TRBV5-1 and TRBJ2-7, is KAGVTQTPRYLIKTRGQQVTLSCSPISGHRSVSWYQQTPGQGLQFLFEYFSETQRNKGNFPGRFSGRQFSNSRSEMNVSTLELGDSALYLCASSYGTSGGYEQYFGPGTRLTVT.

A remark on this clone: Other DNA variants within this sample encode the same CDR3. The rearrangement uses TRBV2 and TRBJ2-3; tentative D call: TRBD2 (7 bases). Trimming cost V 3 bases and J 2 bases, with 9 bases left between them. Germline values: CDR1 SNHLY, CDR2 FYNNEI. The CDR3 sequence is 14 residues long. The CDR3 region is CASSEGGLTDTQYF. CDR3 nucleotide sequence: TGTGCCAGCAGTGAGGGGGGGCTCACAGATACGCAGTATTTT. The full variable domain, rest sourced from reference TRBV2 and TRBJ2-3, is EPEVTQTPSHQVTQMGQEVILRCVPISNHLYFYWYRQILGQKVEFLVSFYNNEISEKSEIFDDQFSVERPDGSNFTLKIRSTKLEDSAMYFCASSEGGLTDTQYFGPGTRLTVL.

The genes are TRBV6-5 and TRBJ1-5; D unclear. V lost 0 bases and J 4 bases, leaving 7 bases between the germline ends. In germline, CDR1 is MNHEY, CDR2 SVGAGI. There are 14 residues in the CDR3. The CDR3 bases are TGTGCCAGCAGTTACTCGGCCTGGAATCAGCCCCAGCATTTT. Translated: CASSYSAWNQPQHF.

Only one count was recorded for this clone. This chain links TRBV6-5 with TRBJ2-2; no clear D gene. CDR1 and CDR2 from the germline V gene are MNHEY and SVGAGI. The CDR3 contains 13 residues. V dropped 5 bases and J dropped 2 bases, with 6 bases sitting between them. The DNA for the CDR3 is TGTGCCAGCAGTCCGACAAACACCGGGGAGCTGTTTTTT. As protein: CASSPTNTGELFF.

This clone was seen only a few times. J is TRBJ1-2 and V is TRBV30; D uncertain. V was shortened by 0 bases and J by 3 bases, with 5 bases between the two germline ends. Looked up from germline, CDR1 is GTSNPN and CDR2 is SVGIG (reference sequence). The CDR3 totals 12 residues. The CDR3 DNA follows: TGTGCCTGGAGTGTTTCCGACTATGGCTACACCTTC. This sequence encodes CAWSVSDYGYTF.

This rearrangement joins TRBV7-6 to TRBJ1-6, with 7 positions matching TRBD1. The germline V gene has CDR1 SGHVS and CDR2 FNYEAQ. The CDR3 totals 16 residues. The junction had 11 bases not matched to a gene; V was cut back by 5 bases and J by 7 bases. CDR3: CASSDRLRRGNSPLHF. The CDR3 DNA reads TGTGCCAGCAGCGATCGACTTCGCAGGGGGAATTCACCCCTCCACTTT.

With respect to this clone: The sample has other DNA sequences that encode this CDR3 too. This chain links TRBV19 with TRBJ1-5; 10 bases are shared with TRBD1. Germline V gene data show CDR1 as LNHDA and CDR2 as SQIVND (reference sequence). With V trimmed by 1 base and J by 6 bases, 6 bases remained unmatched. The CDR3 is 16 amino acids. CDR3 amino acids: CASSIGGGQGSQPQHF. Here the CDR3 DNA reads TGTGCCAGTAGTATAGGGGGGGGACAGGGGTCTCAGCCCCAGCATTTT.

The chain has TRBV30 and TRBJ2-7; the D gene is possibly TRBD1 (5 bases). Germline CDR1 is GTSNPN and CDR2 is SVGIG (reference sequence). CDR3 length equals 12 residues. The V and J ends lost 2 bases and 5 bases respectively, with 10 bases between them. CDR3 protein: CAWSHQGNEQYF. CDR3 DNA sequence: TGTGCCTGGAGTCACCAGGGTAACGAGCAGTACTTC.

CDR3 protein: CASSRDRRNTEAFF. The CDR3 region has the DNA TGTGCCAGTAGTAGGGACAGGAGGAACACTGAAGCTTTCTTT. V and J are TRBV19 and TRBJ1-1, with 8 nucleotides matching TRBD1. CDR3 length: 14 amino acids. V was pared by 4 bases and J by 1 base, with 2 bases of the junction left unmatched. Germline assignment: CDR1 LNHDA and CDR2 SQIVND (reference sequence).

The chain uses TRBV6-5 and TRBJ2-3, with 10 nucleotides matching TRBD2. The germline CDR1 and CDR2 sequences are MNHEY and SVGAGI. Unmatched junction bases numbered 2, after V lost 1 base and J lost 4 bases. The length of the CDR3 is 15 residues. The CDR3 reads CASSYYLAGADTQYF. The CDR3 DNA reads TGTGCCAGCAGTTACTACCTAGCGGGAGCAGATACGCAGTATTTT.

This chain links TRBV24-1 with TRBJ2-1, with D maybe TRBD2 (5 bases). V was trimmed by 0 bases and J by 0 bases, leaving 11 bases between them. From germline, CDR1 is KGHDR and CDR2 SFDVKD. The CDR3 is 17 residues long. This chain's CDR3 is CATSDLEGLGSYNEQFF. CDR3 DNA: TGTGCCACCAGTGATTTGGAGGGCCTCGGCTCCTACAATGAGCAGTTCTTC.

In this sample, this clone turned up a few times. V and J are TRBV28 and TRBJ1-3, with D perhaps TRBD1 (6 bases). This CDR3 has 15 residues. V lost 2 bases and J 1 base, leaving 9 bases between the germline ends. Germline V gene data show CDR1 as MDHEN and CDR2 as SYDVKM. Here the CDR3 reads CASSLPGQSGNTIYF. The CDR3 DNA is TGTGCCAGCAGTTTACCTGGACAGTCTGGAAACACCATATATTTT.

This clone appeared a few times. This CDR3 is also generated by other DNA sequences in the sample. The rearrangement uses TRBV18 and TRBJ1-2; D not certain. V was cut by 3 bases and J by 3 bases, with 8 bases left in between. CDR3 size: 13 residues. In germline, CDR1 is KGHSH, CDR2 LQKENI. CDR3 nucleotides: TGTGCCAGCTCACCGAGGGAGGACTATGGCTACACCTTC. Protein: CASSPREDYGYTF.

This chain uses TRBV7-2 with TRBJ2-7; D may be TRBD1 (5 bases). V gave up 5 bases and J gave up 2 bases, with 16 bases separating them. This CDR3 region has 15 residues. Germline loops: CDR1 SGHTA, CDR2 FQGNSA. CDR3 sequence: CASSLSGLPTYEQYF. The CDR3 nucleotides are TGTGCCAGCAGCCTGTCAGGGTTACCTACCTACGAGCAGTACTTC.

The rearrangement uses TRBV5-1 and TRBJ2-7; 14 bases match TRBD2. This CDR3 spans 19 amino acids. The trim removed 0 bases at V and 1 base at J, leaving 9 bases unmatched. Germline CDR1 and CDR2: SGHRS and YFSETQ. CDR3 in amino acids: CASSLVAQGTSGGSYEQYF. In DNA, the CDR3 is TGCGCCAGCAGCTTGGTCGCCCAAGGGACTAGCGGGGGATCCTACGAGCAGTACTTC.

There are a few counts of this clone. V gene TRBV7-2 combines with J gene TRBJ2-1, with 7 bases identical to TRBD2. There are 15 residues in the CDR3. Germline lookup yields CDR1 SGHTA and CDR2 FQGNSA. V trimming: 5 bases; J trimming: 2 bases; junction bases outside the gene matches: 6. CDR3 sequence: CASSPPGLPYNEQFF. CDR3 nucleotide sequence: TGTGCCAGCAGCCCTCCGGGACTACCCTACAATGAGCAGTTCTTC.

J is TRBJ2-1 and V is TRBV6-5; 11 bases match TRBD2. J was trimmed by 6 bases and V by 0 bases; bases with no gene match: 4. CDR3 length: 16 residues. Germline lookup yields CDR1 MNHEY and CDR2 SVGAGI. For the CDR3, the DNA is TGTGCCAGCAGTTACTCGGCTAGCGGGGGGCCCAATGAGCAGTTCTTC. This codes for CASSYSASGGPNEQFF.

This chain links TRBV28 with TRBJ1-2; 12 positions agree with TRBD1. V was pared by 10 bases and J by 5 bases, with 11 bases of the junction left unmatched. The CDR3 has 15 amino acids. Per the germline V gene, CDR1 is MDHEN and CDR2 is SYDVKM. The CDR3 region is CATLGQGAFGYGYTF. The CDR3 nucleotides read TGTGCCACCCTGGGACAGGGGGCCTTTGGGTATGGCTACACCTTC.

The genes are TRBV18 and TRBJ2-5; D might be TRBD2 (6 bases). From germline, CDR1 is KGHSH and CDR2 LQKENI. V was shortened by 3 bases and J by 4 bases, with 15 bases between the two germline ends. The CDR3 is 15 residues long. The CDR3 sequence: CASSPRVGGLETQYF. In nucleotides, the CDR3 is TGTGCCAGCTCACCTCGCGTGGGAGGTCTAGAGACCCAGTACTTC. The entire variable domain, with the rest obtained from reference TRBV18 and TRBJ2-5, is as follows: NAGVMQNPRHLVRRRGQEARLRCSPMKGHSHVYWYRQLPEEGLKFMVYLQKENIIDESGMPKERFSAEFPKEGPSILRIQQVVRGDSAAYFCASSPRVGGLETQYFGPGTRLLVL.

This sequence joins TRBV6-5 and TRBJ2-2, with 9 bases that match TRBD1. V shed 6 bases, J shed 6 bases, and the junction held 8 bases outside the gene matches. CDR3 length: 15 amino acids. Germline CDR1 is MNHEY and CDR2 is SVGAGI. The CDR3 here is CASRADRGGAGELFF. The CDR3 coding sequence is TGTGCCAGCAGAGCTGACAGGGGGGGCGCCGGGGAGCTGTTTTTT.

This clone has only a few counts. This sequence joins TRBV7-3 and TRBJ2-1, with 9 bases identical to TRBD1. Looked up from germline, CDR1 is SGHTA and CDR2 is FQGTGA. V trimming: 3 bases; J trimming: 0 bases; junction bases outside the gene matches: 0. The CDR3 contains 15 residues. The DNA of the CDR3 is TGTGCCAGCAGCTTGGACAGGGGCTCCTACAATGAGCAGTTCTTC. It encodes CASSLDRGSYNEQFF.